This T cell receptor beta chain was captured in a study of regulatory T cells in long-lasting Graves disease. In the study overall: The antithyroid drugs taken by newly diagnosed Graves' patients had been used for under 3 months.

Germline V CDR1 and CDR2: DFQATT, SNEGSKA (reference sequence). There are 15 residues in the CDR3. V lost 7 bases to trimming and J lost 3 bases; unmatched junction nucleotides: 10. In its sample, this clonotype was seen many times. Its antigen is currently unknown. Regarding the study as a whole: Persistent cases favored TRBV28, TRBJ1-2 and TRBJ2-5. Reduced TCR diversity was observed in persistent Graves' patients versus newly diagnosed patients.

The time point was: newly diagnosed GD, antithyroid drugs for less than 3 months. The TCR library was made from RNA that had been extracted from PBMCs in TRIzol. Arm-PCR of CDR3 regions with iRepertoire HTBI primers generated TCR beta libraries. Authors' data handling: From all samples, identification returned 14 TRBJ and 60 to 80 TRBV segments. In TCRdb, the multiplex PCR reads were re-called with MiXCR into one record per CDR3 protein. For this entry, the V and J calls and clone size follow TCRdb and not the study's own pipeline. The table includes 200,000 to 300,000 distinct CDR3 sequences, roughly 21% detected once.

The rearrangement uses TRBV20-1 and TRBJ2-1; 9 bases agree with TRBD2. Here the sequenced sample was peripheral blood mononuclear cells (PBMCs), taken at new diagnosis, from a patient treated with antithyroid drugs. The TCR originated in a female donor with Graves disease. The CDR3 spells CSVLRLAGLYNEQFF. The CDR3, as DNA: TGCAGTGTCCTCCGGCTAGCGGGACTCTACAATGAGCAGTTCTTC.